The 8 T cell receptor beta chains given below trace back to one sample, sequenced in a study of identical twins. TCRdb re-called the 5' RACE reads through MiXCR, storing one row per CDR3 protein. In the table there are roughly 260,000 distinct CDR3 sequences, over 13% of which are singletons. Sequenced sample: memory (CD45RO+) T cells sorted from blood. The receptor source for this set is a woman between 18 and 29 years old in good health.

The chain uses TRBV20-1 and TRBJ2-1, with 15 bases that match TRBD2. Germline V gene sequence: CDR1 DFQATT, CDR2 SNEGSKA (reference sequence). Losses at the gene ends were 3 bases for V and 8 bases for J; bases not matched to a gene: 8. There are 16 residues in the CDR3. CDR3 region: CSASQGLAGGRHEQFF. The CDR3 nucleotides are TGCAGTGCTAGTCAGGGACTAGCGGGAGGCCGGCATGAGCAGTTCTTC.

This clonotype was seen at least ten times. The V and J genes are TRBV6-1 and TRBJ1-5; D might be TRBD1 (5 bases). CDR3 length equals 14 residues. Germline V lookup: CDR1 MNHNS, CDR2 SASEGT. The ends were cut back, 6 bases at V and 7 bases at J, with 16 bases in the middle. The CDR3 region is CASSITGGFQPQHF. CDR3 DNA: TGTGCCAGCAGCATAACGGGGGGGTTCCAGCCCCAGCATTTT.

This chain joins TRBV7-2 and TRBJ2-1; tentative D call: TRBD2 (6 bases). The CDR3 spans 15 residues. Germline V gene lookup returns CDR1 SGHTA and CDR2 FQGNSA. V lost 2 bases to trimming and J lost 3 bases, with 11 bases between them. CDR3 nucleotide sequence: TGTGCCAGCAGCTTACGGGAGAACCACTACAATGAGCAGTTCTTC. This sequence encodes CASSLRENHYNEQFF.

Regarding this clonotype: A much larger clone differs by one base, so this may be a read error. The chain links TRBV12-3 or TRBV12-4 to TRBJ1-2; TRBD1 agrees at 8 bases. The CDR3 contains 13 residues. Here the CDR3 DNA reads TGTGTCAGCAGCCCGGCACAGGGGGGTGGCTACACCTTC. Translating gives CVSSPAQGGGYTF.

CDR3 bases: TGTGCCAGTAGCAACACGGCGCAAGAGACCCAGTACTTC. Protein product: CASSNTAQETQYF. V is TRBV19 and J is TRBJ2-5; D gene uncertain. The CDR3 has 13 amino acids. The V gene's germline CDR1 is LNHDA and CDR2 SQIVND (reference sequence). Trimming cost V 6 bases and J 2 bases, with 10 bases left between them.

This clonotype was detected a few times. CDR3 loop: CASSQRAGDTEAFF. Here the CDR3 DNA reads TGTGCCAGCAGCCAGAGGGCGGGGGACACTGAAGCTTTCTTT. This chain connects TRBV3-1 to TRBJ1-1; perhaps TRBD1 as D (5 bases). Germline loops: CDR1 LGHDT, CDR2 YNNKEL (reference sequence). There are 14 residues in the CDR3. Between the trimmed V and J ends, which lost 3 bases and 3 bases, there was a span of 11 bases.

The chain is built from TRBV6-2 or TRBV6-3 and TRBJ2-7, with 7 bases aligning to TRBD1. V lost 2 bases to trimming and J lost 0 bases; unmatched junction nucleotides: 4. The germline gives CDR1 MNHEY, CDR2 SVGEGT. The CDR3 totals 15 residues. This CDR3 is CASSYQGDPSYEQYF. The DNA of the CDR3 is TGTGCCAGCAGTTACCAGGGGGATCCCTCCTACGAGCAGTACTTC.

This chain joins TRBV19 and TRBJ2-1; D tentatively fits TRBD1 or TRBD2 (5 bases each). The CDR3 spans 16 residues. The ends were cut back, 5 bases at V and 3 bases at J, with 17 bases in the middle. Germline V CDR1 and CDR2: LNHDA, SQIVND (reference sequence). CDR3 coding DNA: TGTGCCAGTAGTCCTCTTAACGGGGCATACTACAATGAGCAGTTCTTC. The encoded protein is CASSPLNGAYYNEQFF.